These 4 T cell receptor beta chains were all obtained from the same sample, sequenced in a study of blood T cell repertoires in COVID-19. Sequencing used immunoSEQ multiplex PCR; TCRdb keeps in-frame clones, though not all of them. The data hold 300,000 to 400,000 clones, with 88% observed a single time. Sample: peripheral blood. Receptors originate from a woman aged 25-40 years with COVID-19, enrolled during active disease.

The V call is TRBV19, the J call TRBJ1-3; D is perhaps TRBD1 (6 bases). The CDR3 runs 15 residues. V lost 6 bases and J lost 2, with 14 bases in between. Germline CDR1 LNHDA, CDR2 SQIVND (reference sequence). In DNA form, the CDR3 reads TGTGCCAGTAGAGACAGGTTTCTAGCTGGAAACACCATATATTTT. Encoded protein: CASRDRFLAGNTIYF.

This clone was counted a few times. V gene TRBV4-1 combines with J gene TRBJ1-2, with D maybe TRBD1 (6 bases). V lost 6 bases to trimming and J lost 0 bases, with 11 bases between them. The CDR3 length is 14 residues. The germline CDR1 and CDR2 sequences are MGHRA and YSYEKL. The chain's CDR3 is CASRLTGSNYGYTF. The CDR3 bases are TGCGCCAGCAGATTGACAGGTTCTAACTATGGCTACACCTTC.

This chain connects TRBV2 to TRBJ1-5; no clear D gene. Germline loops: CDR1 SNHLY, CDR2 FYNNEI. The V end lost 6 bases, the J end lost 6 bases, and 12 bases lay between the germline ends. The CDR3 contains 13 residues. CDR3 DNA sequence: TGTGCCAGCAGGGCCCACGGGAGTCAGCCCCAGCATTTT. Encoded protein: CASRAHGSQPQHF.

This chain joins TRBV7-8 and TRBJ2-3; D is unresolved. Trimming took off 2 bases at V and 4 bases at J, with 10 bases between the two ends. The CDR3 length is 14 residues. Germline V gives CDR1 SGHVS, CDR2 FQNEAQ. CDR3: CASSLRRSSDTQYF. The CDR3 nucleotides read TGTGCCAGCAGCTTACGTCGGTCATCAGATACGCAGTATTTT.